The 31 T cell receptor beta chains given below trace back to one sample, sequenced in a study of TIL therapy for anti-PD-1-resistant metastatic lung cancer. Time point described: pre-treatment sample, taken before nivolumab and TIL therapy. Most excised metastases sampled were pleural nodules or supraclavicular lymph nodes. The immunoSEQ assay was v3. The table came from immunoSEQ multiplex PCR; TCRdb's copy has only in-frame clones and leaves some out. The sample gives more than 90,000 clones, roughly two thirds of which show up once; 9.5% to 13% is in the top ten. The source was tumor tissue, collected at baseline. The source is a person aged 25 to 80 with non-small cell lung cancer.

The chain employs TRBV4-1 and TRBJ2-5, with D perhaps TRBD1 or TRBD2 (5 bases each). V was shortened by 1 base and J by 1 base, with 13 bases between the two germline ends. CDR1 MGHRA and CDR2 YSYEKL come from the germline V gene. The CDR3 spans 16 residues. The CDR3 reads CASSQGVSGTQETQYF. CDR3 in DNA: TGCGCCAGCAGCCAAGGCGTGTCGGGGACCCAAGAGACCCAGTACTTC.

To note about this clone: A junction end diverges from the germline sequence, so it may reflect a read error. The chain carries TRBV14 and TRBJ1-1; D gene ambiguous. This CDR3 contains 15 residues. Germline V gene sequence: CDR1 SGHDN, CDR2 FVKESK. CDR3 sequence reads: CASTQRRNPNTEAFF. The CDR3 DNA reads TGTGCCAGCACCCAAAGGCGGAATCCTAACACTGAAGCTTTCTTT.

The CDR3 nucleotides are TGTGCCAGCAGTCCACGGGATCCATTCACTCCCCTCCACTTT. Its translation is CASSPRDPFTPLHF. This sequence joins TRBV6-6 and TRBJ1-6; D remains unclear. Germline CDR1 MNHNY, CDR2 SVGAGI (reference sequence). V lost 5 bases and J lost 13, with 18 bases in between. This CDR3 region has 14 residues.

The chain joins TRBV7-2 to TRBJ1-2, with D uncertain. This CDR3 is 12 amino acids long. The germline CDR1 and CDR2 sequences are SGHTA and FQGNSA. V lost 5 bases and J lost 4, with 8 bases in between. In DNA, the CDR3 is TGTGCCAGCAGCCTCGAAGTCTATGGCTACACCTTC. Translated, it gives CASSLEVYGYTF.

The V gene is TRBV29-1, the J gene TRBJ1-2; possible D gene TRBD1, 6 bases. The CDR3 has 12 residues. Trimming pared 6 bases from V and 3 bases from J, leaving 11 bases between. Germline CDR1 reads SQVTM; CDR2 reads ANQGSEA. DNA of the CDR3: TGCAGCGTCACGGACAGCTACTATGGCTACACCTTC. Amino acids: CSVTDSYYGYTF.

The V gene is TRBV11-2, the J gene TRBJ2-1; TRBD2 aligns across 9 bases. V lost 1 base and J lost 9; bases outside the gene matches: 7. Germline CDR1 is SGHAT and CDR2 is FQNNGV. The CDR3 loop spans 15 amino acids. Here the CDR3 DNA reads TGTGCCAGCAGCTTAGCCGGGACTAGCCGAGGTGAGCAGTTCTTC. Translating gives CASSLAGTSRGEQFF.

This sequence joins TRBV9 and TRBJ1-1; TRBD1 agrees at 7 bases. The germline CDR1 and CDR2 sequences are SGDLS and YYNGEE. CDR3 length: 13 amino acids. Unmatched junction bases numbered 5, after V lost 3 bases and J lost 6 bases. As DNA, the CDR3 is TGTGCCAGCAGCGCCGAGGGACAGTCTGAAGCTTTCTTT. This codes for CASSAEGQSEAFF. Full variable domain (outside the CDR3, taken from reference TRBV9 and TRBJ1-1): DSGVTQTPKHLITATGQRVTLRCSPRSGDLSVYWYQQSLDQGLQFLIQYYNGEERAKGNILERFSAQQFPDLHSELNLSSLELGDSALYFCASSAEGQSEAFFGQGTRLTVV.

This clone turned up a few times. This chain links TRBV20-1 with TRBJ2-2; D remains unclear. Germline-derived CDR1 and CDR2 are DFQATT and SNEGSKA (reference sequence). V dropped 3 bases and J dropped 2 bases, with 7 bases sitting between them. The CDR3 contains 13 residues. The CDR3 here is CSASRENTGELFF. The CDR3 nucleotides read TGCAGTGCTAGTAGGGAAAACACCGGGGAGCTGTTTTTT.

This chain's CDR3 is CASSQDYGGANNSPLHF. In DNA, the CDR3 is TGCGCCAGCAGCCAAGATTACGGAGGGGCGAATAATTCACCCCTCCACTTT. V is TRBV4-1 and J is TRBJ1-6; D is perhaps TRBD1 (5 bases). Germline V gives CDR1 MGHRA, CDR2 YSYEKL. The CDR3 totals 17 residues. Trimming shortened V by 0 bases and J by 5 bases, and 14 bases separated the two germline ends.

The chain uses TRBV6-5 and TRBJ2-2; possible D gene TRBD2, 6 bases. CDR3 size: 14 residues. Germline V gene lookup returns CDR1 MNHEY and CDR2 SVGAGI. V lost 7 bases to trimming and J lost 8 bases, with 17 bases between them. The CDR3 coding sequence is TGTGCCAGCATCCTGGGGCGGGACTGGGGGGAGCTGTTTTTT. Protein: CASILGRDWGELFF.

Here the CDR3 reads CASRTGWRNSPLHF. CDR3 nucleotides: TGTGCCAGTCGGACAGGGTGGCGTAATTCACCCCTCCACTTT. J is TRBJ1-6 and V is TRBV6-5, with 8 bases that match TRBD1. V shed 9 bases and J 6 bases; nucleotides not matched to a gene: 7. The length of the CDR3 is 14 residues. CDR1 and CDR2 (germline): MNHEY, SVGAGI.

V is TRBV20-1 and J is TRBJ1-1; 7 bases align to TRBD1. With V trimmed by 4 bases and J by 4 bases, 0 bases remained unmatched. Germline V gives CDR1 DFQATT, CDR2 SNEGSKA (reference sequence). The CDR3 is 11 amino acids. This CDR3 is CSATGGTEAFF. The CDR3 DNA reads TGCAGTGCTACAGGGGGCACTGAAGCTTTCTTT.

The chain uses TRBV5-1 and TRBJ2-3; 10 nucleotides match TRBD2. CDR1 is SGHRS and CDR2 is YFSETQ in the germline V gene. The CDR3 runs 16 residues. V trimming: 4 bases; J trimming: 5 bases; junction bases outside the gene matches: 10. For the CDR3, the DNA is TGCGCCAGCAGCCCCAGACTAGCGGGTAGATTAGATACGCAGTATTTT. Protein: CASSPRLAGRLDTQYF.

The chain uses TRBV21-1 and TRBJ1-1; TRBD1 is taken as the D call from the table, unchecked against the DNA. TRBV21-1 is an annotated pseudogene. The CDR3 totals 21 residues. The CDR3 nucleotides are TGTGCCAGCAGCGTCCGCGCAAAGGAAGGGACAGGGATCCCCCCTTCCATAGAAGCTTTCTTT. It encodes CASSVRAKEGTGIPPSIEAFF.

V usage is TRBV7-8 and J usage is TRBJ2-7; the match to TRBD1 covers 10 bases. J gave up 3 bases and V 4 bases, and 9 bases lay outside the gene matches. The CDR3 totals 16 residues. Germline lookup yields CDR1 SGHVS and CDR2 FQNEAQ. The CDR3 reads CASSSNPGTGVYEQYF. The CDR3 nucleotides are TGTGCCAGCAGCTCCAACCCCGGGACAGGGGTCTACGAGCAGTACTTC.

The rearrangement joins TRBV19 to TRBJ1-5; D is unclear. Deletions cut 5 bases from V and 5 bases from J, with 10 bases between. Germline V CDR1 and CDR2: LNHDA, SQIVND (reference sequence). The CDR3 has 13 amino acids. CDR3 nucleotide sequence: TGTGCCAGTAGTTTCGGGGTATATCAGCCCCAGCATTTT. It codes for CASSFGVYQPQHF. Using reference TRBV19 and TRBJ1-5 for the parts outside the CDR3, the full variable domain is DGGITQSPKYLFRKEGQNVTLSCEQNLNHDAMYWYRQDPGQGLRLIYYSQIVNDFQKGDIAEGYSVSREKKESFPLTVTSAQKNPTAFYLCASSFGVYQPQHFGDGTRLSIL.

This clone came up a few times. The chain carries TRBV4-1 and TRBJ1-1; D remains unclear. Per germline, CDR1 MGHRA and CDR2 YSYEKL. V lost 0 bases, J lost 0 bases, and 8 bases lay in between. CDR3 size: 15 residues. In nucleotides, the CDR3 is TGCGCCAGCAGCCAAGACCGGAATATGAACACTGAAGCTTTCTTT. Translating gives CASSQDRNMNTEAFF.

The chain has TRBV27 and TRBJ2-6; the D gene is possibly TRBD2 (6 bases). The CDR3 length is 16 residues. The V and J ends lost 4 bases and 0 bases respectively, with 10 bases between them. CDR1 is MNHEY, CDR2 SMNVEV, per germline (reference sequence). The CDR3 region is CASSSRGLSGANVLTF. CDR3 bases: TGTGCCAGCAGTTCTAGGGGACTCTCTGGGGCCAACGTCCTGACTTTC.

The chain joins TRBV6-6 to TRBJ1-5, with a tentative D call TRBD1 (6 bases). The V gene lost 2 bases and the J gene lost 6 bases, with 17 bases spanning the gap. Germline V lookup: CDR1 MNHNY, CDR2 SVGAGI (reference sequence). This CDR3 region has 16 residues. The CDR3, as DNA: TGTGCCAGCAGTTACCGCAGTTCAGGGGCGAGTCAGCCCCAGCATTTT. Its protein product is CASSYRSSGASQPQHF.

The CDR3 DNA sequence: TGTGCCAGCAGCTTAGTTTCAGGGAGGGAGGACATTCAGTACTTC. Translated, it gives CASSLVSGREDIQYF. The chain has TRBV7-9 and TRBJ2-4; the match to TRBD2 covers 7 bases. Germline CDR1 is SEHNR and CDR2 is FQNEAQ (reference sequence). The CDR3 runs 15 residues. The ends lost 1 base at V and 8 bases at J; junction bases unmatched: 8.

This clone is termed hyperexpanded. The identical CDR3 is also encoded by other nucleotide sequences in the sample. The rearrangement joins TRBV27 to TRBJ1-6, with D tentatively TRBD1 (5 bases). Germline CDR1 is MNHEY and CDR2 is SMNVEV (reference sequence). The CDR3 runs 13 residues. V gave up 5 bases and J gave up 6 bases, with 8 bases separating them. This chain's CDR3 is CASSPGPNSPLHF. The DNA of the CDR3 is TGTGCCAGCAGTCCAGGGCCTAATTCACCCCTCCACTTT.

The CDR3 nucleotides read TGTGCCAGCAGTTTATCGGTCCTAGCGAACACCGGGGAGCTGTTTTTT. This translates into CASSLSVLANTGELFF. The rearrangement uses TRBV27 and TRBJ2-2, with D uncertain. The CDR3 loop spans 16 amino acids. Germline CDR1 MNHEY, CDR2 SMNVEV (reference sequence). V shed 0 bases and J shed 0 bases, with 8 bases lying between them.

The J gene is TRBJ2-5, the V gene TRBV19; 8 bases are shared with TRBD1. V dropped 1 base and J dropped 4; count of bases not matched to a gene: 5. Germline V CDR1 and CDR2: LNHDA, SQIVND (reference sequence). The CDR3 is 15 amino acids. CDR3 residues: CASSIVGQGGETQYF. The CDR3 coding sequence is TGTGCCAGTAGTATAGTTGGACAGGGTGGAGAGACCCAGTACTTC.

This chain links TRBV7-2 with TRBJ1-1; D gene ambiguous. The CDR3 length is 13 residues. The germline V gene encodes CDR1 SGHTA and CDR2 FQGNSA. Between the trimmed V and J ends, which lost 1 base and 5 bases, there was a span of 8 bases. CDR3 sequence reads: CASSLGYGTEAFF. Written as DNA, the CDR3 is TGTGCCAGCAGCTTAGGGTATGGAACTGAAGCTTTCTTT.

J is TRBJ2-3 and V is TRBV7-3, with D possibly TRBD2 on 5 matching bases. The germline gives CDR1 SGHTA, CDR2 FQGTGA. The CDR3 is made up of 16 amino acids. Trimming stripped 5 bases from V and 3 bases from J, with 18 bases between. The CDR3 DNA is TGTGCCAGCAGCCGAGGGTCGGGCCTGGAGACAGATACGCAGTATTTT. It yields the protein CASSRGSGLETDTQYF.

The chain employs TRBV12-5 and TRBJ1-2; D call uncertain. V was cut by 3 bases and J by 2 bases, with 7 bases left in between. Germline lookup yields CDR1 LGHNT and CDR2 FRNRAP. The CDR3 loop spans 13 amino acids. CDR3 loop: CASGFPLNYGYTF. The CDR3 nucleotides read TGTGCTAGTGGTTTCCCCCTGAACTATGGCTACACCTTC.

The chain couples TRBV7-2 to TRBJ2-1; possible D gene TRBD1, 6 bases. Germline CDR1 reads SGHTA; CDR2 reads FQGNSA. This CDR3 comprises 13 residues. Trimming pared 5 bases from V and 10 bases from J, leaving 15 bases between. The chain's CDR3 is CASSPDRSREQFF. In DNA form, the CDR3 reads TGTGCCAGCAGCCCTGACAGGTCCCGGGAGCAGTTCTTC.

V gene TRBV4-3 combines with J gene TRBJ2-1; weak D call: TRBD1 (6 bases). The germline gives CDR1 LGHNA, CDR2 YSLEER. The CDR3 loop spans 13 amino acids. Trimming removed 6 bases at V and 2 bases at J, with 8 bases between. DNA for the CDR3: TGCGCCAGCAGTCGGACAGCCTACAATGAGCAGTTCTTC. Its protein product is CASSRTAYNEQFF.

CDR3 DNA sequence: TGTGCCACCAGTGATTTGGCGGGCACCAGCACAGATACGCAGTATTTT. Translation gives CATSDLAGTSTDTQYF. This chain uses TRBV24-1 with TRBJ2-3; possibly TRBD2 for D (5 bases). V was clipped by 0 bases and J by 0 bases, with 9 bases between them. CDR3 length: 16 amino acids. The germline V gene encodes CDR1 KGHDR and CDR2 SFDVKD.

The chain combines TRBV9 with TRBJ2-3; tentatively, D is TRBD1 (5 bases). Trimming stripped 0 bases from V and 2 bases from J, with 13 bases between. CDR3 length: 16 amino acids. The germline V gene has CDR1 SGDLS and CDR2 YYNGEE. Written as DNA, the CDR3 is TGTGCCAGCAGCGTAGAGGGCAGGGTACACACAGATACGCAGTATTTT. Protein product: CASSVEGRVHTDTQYF.

The chain employs TRBV7-2 and TRBJ2-3; unclear D gene. CDR3 length: 14 residues. V lost 1 base and J 4 bases, leaving 9 bases between the germline ends. Germline V lookup: CDR1 SGHTA, CDR2 FQGNSA. This CDR3 reads CASSLGISADTQYF. Here the CDR3 DNA reads TGTGCCAGCAGCTTAGGGATCTCCGCAGATACGCAGTATTTT. The full variable domain, its missing parts supplied by reference TRBV7-2 and TRBJ2-3, is GAGVSQSPSNKVTEKGKDVELRCDPISGHTALYWYRQSLGQGLEFLIYFQGNSAPDKSGLPSDRFSAERTGGSVSTLTIQRTQQEDSAVYLCASSLGISADTQYFGPGTRLTVL.